One sample yielded the 25 T cell receptor beta chains listed below, sequenced in a study of blood T cell repertoires in COVID-19. The data were produced by immunoSEQ multiplex PCR, yet TCRdb's version contains in-frame clones alone and is incomplete. This sample carries about 170,000 clones, around 79% of them seen once, and the ten largest clones take 15% to 20%. The sequenced sample was PBMCs or T cells enriched from blood (not recorded which). Every receptor here comes from a woman in her 70s in a cohort exposed to, infected with or recovered from COVID-19 (not recorded which).

The rearrangement joins TRBV6-5 to TRBJ2-5; perhaps TRBD1 as D (5 bases). V gave up 6 bases and J gave up 5 bases, with 13 bases separating them. Germline V gene lookup returns CDR1 MNHEY and CDR2 SVGAGI. This CDR3 is 13 amino acids long. The CDR3 spells CASRRNPGETQYF. In nucleotides, the CDR3 is TGTGCCAGCAGGCGGAATCCAGGGGAGACCCAGTACTTC.

CDR3 coding DNA: TGTGCCAGTAGTATAAGGGATAACATAGCGGATGAGCAGTTCTTC. This sequence encodes CASSIRDNIADEQFF. The chain uses TRBV19 and TRBJ2-1, with D maybe TRBD2 (6 bases). The V gene's germline CDR1 is LNHDA and CDR2 SQIVND (reference sequence). This CDR3 is built from 15 residues. V dropped 2 bases and J dropped 8 bases, with 16 bases sitting between them. The entire variable domain, with the rest obtained from reference TRBV19 and TRBJ2-1, is as follows: DGGITQSPKYLFRKEGQNVTLSCEQNLNHDAMYWYRQDPGQGLRLIYYSQIVNDFQKGDIAEGYSVSREKKESFPLTVTSAQKNPTAFYLCASSIRDNIADEQFFGPGTRLTVL.

The chain employs TRBV7-9 and TRBJ2-4; the match to TRBD1 covers 9 bases. CDR3 size: 14 residues. V lost 3 bases to trimming and J lost 8 bases; unmatched junction nucleotides: 5. Germline loops: CDR1 SEHNR, CDR2 FQNEAQ (reference sequence). CDR3 region: CASSLGQGGDIQYF. Here the CDR3 DNA reads TGTGCCAGCAGCTTGGGACAGGGAGGGGACATTCAGTACTTC.

V and J are TRBV7-2 and TRBJ2-5; weak D call: TRBD1 (5 bases). CDR1 SGHTA and CDR2 FQGNSA come from the germline V gene. The CDR3 length is 13 residues. V lost 6 bases, J lost 5 bases, and 13 bases lay in between. CDR3 loop: CASSRGKGETQYF. In DNA form, the CDR3 reads TGTGCCAGCAGTAGGGGCAAAGGGGAGACCCAGTACTTC.

This CDR3 reads CASRDRGLGLAGLTYSTDTQYF. The CDR3 DNA sequence: TGTGCCAGCAGGGACAGGGGTCTCGGACTAGCCGGATTAACATATAGCACAGATACGCAGTATTTT. The gene calls are TRBV28 and TRBJ2-3, with D possibly being TRBD1 (9 bases). There are 22 residues in the CDR3. V was pared by 6 bases and J by 0 bases, with 34 bases between. Germline lookup yields CDR1 MDHEN and CDR2 SYDVKM.

The chain uses TRBV27 and TRBJ2-7; 10 bases fit TRBD2. There are 13 residues in the CDR3. V shed 8 bases, J shed 3 bases, and the junction held 4 bases outside the gene matches. CDR1 and CDR2 (germline): MNHEY, SMNVEV (reference sequence). CDR3 protein: CASQREGHYEQYF. Written as DNA, the CDR3 is TGTGCCAGCCAGCGGGAGGGCCACTACGAGCAGTACTTC.

The chain combines TRBV11-2 with TRBJ1-6; D is undetermined. Trimming took off 1 base at V and 14 bases at J, with 15 bases between the two ends. CDR1 SGHAT and CDR2 FQNNGV come from the germline V gene. The CDR3 spans 14 residues. CDR3 DNA sequence: TGTGCCAGCAGCTTAGCCCCCCGGTCCTACTCCCTCCACTTT. This sequence encodes CASSLAPRSYSLHF.

This rearrangement joins TRBV21-1 to TRBJ1-5; TRBD1 reflects the table's D call only, with no check against the DNA. TRBV21-1 is a pseudogene segment. This CDR3 has 17 amino acids. The CDR3 protein is CASSKQGEVYSNQPQHF. CDR3 sequence (DNA): TGTGCCAGCAGCAAACAGGGTGAGGTATATAGCAATCAGCCCCAGCATTTT.

The rearrangement joins TRBV6-5 to TRBJ1-1; unclear D gene. The germline V gene has CDR1 MNHEY and CDR2 SVGAGI. The ends were cut back, 8 bases at V and 4 bases at J, with 17 bases in the middle. The CDR3 has 14 residues. CDR3 region: CASLEQGRSTEAFF. DNA of the CDR3: TGTGCCAGCCTAGAACAAGGGAGGAGCACTGAAGCTTTCTTT.

Only one count was recorded for this clone. The chain is built from TRBV29-1 and TRBJ2-3; 7 bases are shared with TRBD1. CDR1 and CDR2 from the germline V gene are SQVTM and ANQGSEA. This CDR3 has 14 amino acids. V lost 7 bases, J lost 0 bases, and 7 bases stayed unmatched. In nucleotides, the CDR3 is TGCAGCGCCCTTCGACAGGGAAGCACAGATACGCAGTATTTT. Protein: CSALRQGSTDTQYF.

The gene calls are TRBV5-8 and TRBJ1-2; 8 nucleotides line up with TRBD1. V lost 3 bases and J lost 2; bases outside the gene matches: 6. The CDR3 has 15 amino acids. Germline CDR1 is SGHTS and CDR2 is YDEGEE. CDR3 bases: TGTGCCAGCAGCTCGATGTGGACAGGGAACTATGGCTACACCTTC. Amino acids: CASSSMWTGNYGYTF.

The V call is TRBV18, the J call TRBJ1-1; a possible D gene is TRBD1 (5 bases). Trimming removed 4 bases from V and 4 bases from J, with 16 bases in between. CDR1 KGHSH and CDR2 LQKENI come from the germline V gene. There are 15 residues in the CDR3. The CDR3 region has the DNA TGTGCCAGCTCACAGGATTCAGGGTCGGGCACTGAAGCTTTCTTT. Translating it yields CASSQDSGSGTEAFF.

CDR3 DNA: TGTGCCAGCAGCCTGGCGGCCACTGAAGCTTTCTTT. Protein: CASSLAATEAFF. The J gene is TRBJ1-1, the V gene TRBV11-3; D not certain. CDR1 and CDR2 (germline): SGHNT, YENEEA. The CDR3 consists of 12 residues. Trimming pared 5 bases from V and 4 bases from J, leaving 8 bases between.

This sequence joins TRBV7-2 and TRBJ2-1; TRBD1 matches 8 bases. The CDR3 contains 15 residues. Trimming took 6 bases from V and 6 from J; bases not matched to a gene: 10. Per germline, CDR1 SGHTA and CDR2 FQGNSA. CDR3 sequence: CASRSGQGTTNEQFF. The CDR3 DNA is TGTGCCAGCAGGAGCGGACAGGGAACCACCAATGAGCAGTTCTTC. The full variable domain, its missing parts supplied by reference TRBV7-2 and TRBJ2-1, is GAGVSQSPSNKVTEKGKDVELRCDPISGHTALYWYRQSLGQGLEFLIYFQGNSAPDKSGLPSDRFSAERTGGSVSTLTIQRTQQEDSAVYLCASRSGQGTTNEQFFGPGTRLTVL.

This chain joins TRBV7-9 and TRBJ2-1; tentatively, D is TRBD2 (5 bases). V gave up 5 bases and J gave up 10 bases, with 12 bases separating them. CDR1 and CDR2 from the germline V gene are SEHNR and FQNEAQ (reference sequence). The CDR3 covers 12 residues. CDR3 nucleotides: TGTGCCAGCAGCCCCGGGATAGGGGAGCAGTTCTTC. The encoded protein is CASSPGIGEQFF.

This clone was seen a single time. In DNA form, the CDR3 reads TGTGCCAGCAGCTGGTCCCAGGGTTCTAGCTCCTACGAGCAGTACTTC. This codes for CASSWSQGSSSYEQYF. The chain has TRBV7-2 and TRBJ2-7; weak D call: TRBD1 (5 bases). Trimming took off 4 bases at V and 0 bases at J, with 16 bases between the two ends. Germline lookup yields CDR1 SGHTA and CDR2 FQGNSA. This CDR3 has 16 amino acids.

In this sample, this clone turned up a few times. The chain combines TRBV28 with TRBJ1-6; D is perhaps TRBD1 (5 bases). This CDR3 comprises 14 residues. Germline loops: CDR1 MDHEN, CDR2 SYDVKM. V shed 2 bases and J shed 14 bases, with 16 bases lying between them. The DNA for the CDR3 is TGTGCCAGCAGTTTAGAACAGGCGATACATACCCTCCACTTT. Its translation: CASSLEQAIHTLHF. Full variable domain (rest looked up from reference TRBV28 and TRBJ1-6): DVKVTQSSRYLVKRTGEKVFLECVQDMDHENMFWYRQDPGLGLRLIYFSYDVKMKEKGDIPEGYSVSREKKERFSLILESASTNQTSMYLCASSLEQAIHTLHFGNGTRLTVT.

The V and J genes are TRBV7-8 and TRBJ2-7; 7 bases are a match to TRBD1. Germline-derived CDR1 and CDR2 are SGHVS and FQNEAQ. The CDR3 has 17 amino acids. The V segment lost 1 base and the J segment 3 bases; nucleotides outside the gene matches: 12. The CDR3 reads CASSLGGAGGTYYEQYF. The CDR3 nucleotides read TGTGCCAGCAGCTTAGGAGGGGCAGGGGGAACCTACTACGAGCAGTACTTC. The full variable domain, in which reference TRBV7-8 and TRBJ2-7 provide the parts outside the CDR3, is GAGVSQSPRYKVAKRGQDVALRCDPISGHVSLFWYQQALGQGPEFLTYFQNEAQLDKSGLPSDRFFAERPEGSVSTLKIQRTQQEDSAVYLCASSLGGAGGTYYEQYFGPGTRLTVT.

This chain connects TRBV27 to TRBJ2-1; D possibly corresponds to TRBD2 (5 bases). The germline V gene encodes CDR1 MNHEY and CDR2 SMNVEV (reference sequence). The CDR3 totals 15 residues. The ends were cut back, 1 base at V and 6 bases at J, with 13 bases in the middle. The CDR3 region is CASSLLALVANEQFF. CDR3 in DNA: TGTGCCAGCAGTTTATTAGCACTAGTCGCCAATGAGCAGTTCTTC.

The chain uses TRBV11-3 and TRBJ1-4, with TRBD1 as a possible D gene (5 bases). The CDR3 covers 17 residues. The germline V and J ends were trimmed by 1 base and 7 bases, with 19 bases remaining between them. The germline V gene encodes CDR1 SGHNT and CDR2 YENEEA. The CDR3 region has the DNA TGTGCCAGCAGCTTAGCTGGGTGGCAGGGAGGTGGTGAAAAACTGTTTTTT. This sequence encodes CASSLAGWQGGGEKLFF.

This clone was found once. The chain has TRBV7-9 and TRBJ1-5, with 10 bases that match TRBD1. Germline V gene lookup returns CDR1 SEHNR and CDR2 FQNEAQ (reference sequence). The CDR3 runs 16 residues. V lost 5 bases and J lost 3; bases outside the gene matches: 7. The CDR3 sequence is CASSGRGTGDNQPQHF. DNA of the CDR3: TGTGCCAGCAGCGGGCGCGGGACAGGGGACAATCAGCCCCAGCATTTT.

The rearrangement joins TRBV12-5 to TRBJ1-1; no clear D gene. Looked up from germline, CDR1 is LGHNT and CDR2 is FRNRAP. V lost 1 base and J 1 base, leaving 7 bases between the germline ends. The length of the CDR3 is 14 residues. The chain's CDR3 is CASGLGHQNTEAFF. The DNA of the CDR3 is TGTGCTAGTGGTTTGGGACATCAGAACACTGAAGCTTTCTTT.

This chain connects TRBV14 to TRBJ2-7; 13 nucleotides agree with TRBD2. From germline, CDR1 is SGHDN and CDR2 FVKESK. This CDR3 is built from 14 residues. V lost 6 bases, J lost 7 bases, and 6 bases stayed unmatched. CDR3 in DNA: TGTGCCAGCAGTCATAAGGGACTAGCGGGAGAGCAGTACTTC. It encodes CASSHKGLAGEQYF.

The chain couples TRBV6-5 to TRBJ2-1; D is possibly TRBD2 (6 bases). The CDR3 runs to 14 residues. Per the germline V gene, CDR1 is MNHEY and CDR2 is SVGAGI. V gave up 2 bases and J gave up 5 bases, with 10 bases separating them. The CDR3 nucleotides read TGTGCCAGCAGTTACGAGGTAGCGGACAATGAGCAGTTCTTC. Protein: CASSYEVADNEQFF.

The genes are TRBV21-1 and TRBJ2-2; TRBD2, the table's D call, lacks a check against the DNA. TRBV21-1 is a recognized pseudogene. There are 17 residues in the CDR3. The CDR3, as DNA: TGTGCCAGCAGCAAAGAACTAGCGGGAGGGCCAACCGGGGAGCTGTTTTTT. Amino acids: CASSKELAGGPTGELFF.